This TCR beta chain was retrieved from a study of radiotherapy plus CTLA-4 blockade in lung cancer. Findings and limits, study-wide: Among blood TCR repertoires after radiotherapy plus ipilimumab, tumor-derived clones expanded.

As to this clone: Antigen unknown.

This table comes from immunoSEQ multiplex PCR, and its TCRdb copy is limited to in-frame clones, with some not included. The data show tens of thousands of clones, around 74% seen once. Trimming pared 5 bases from V and 0 bases from J, leaving 8 bases between. Germline CDR1 is SGHAT and CDR2 is FQNNGV. CDR3 length: 13 amino acids. This chain connects TRBV11-2 to TRBJ2-7; a weak D match, TRBD1 (6 bases). Here the sequenced sample was peripheral blood, taken from a patient treated with radiotherapy plus ipilimumab. This sequence was found in a human donor with non-small cell lung cancer that progressed on radiotherapy plus ipilimumab. CDR3 protein: CASSRDTSYEQYF. The CDR3 DNA reads as TGTGCCAGCAGCAGGGACACCTCCTACGAGCAGTACTTC.